This is a list of T cell receptor beta chains from one sample in a study of cytomegalovirus exposure and HLA in healthy donors. The method was immunoSEQ multiplex PCR; TCRdb's version includes in-frame clones alone and lacks a portion of them. Seen here are some 87,000 clones, approximately 96% observed once, and the top ten hold 1.3%. Sample: PBMCs. The receptors here all came from a woman aged 18-29 years in good health and CMV-seronegative. Each CDR3 is given with its conserved first and last residue. Each record gives: clone size, J gene, V gene, D gene, CDR3 protein, CDR3 DNA. The D gene is left open where the match is weak. Clone size is stated in some rows and not others, as once, few, many or a class when expanded.

.,TRBJ2-2,TRBV6-1,TRBD2,CASSEISGSSTGELFF,TGTGCCAGCAGTGAAATAAGCGGGAGTAGCACCGGGGAGCTGTTTTTT
.,TRBJ1-6,TRBV6-1,TRBD1,CASTAGQGGNSPLHF,TGTGCCAGCACCGCCGGACAGGGCGGGAATTCACCCCTCCACTTT
.,TRBJ2-5,TRBV4-2,TRBD1,CASSGQGAFYETQYF,TGTGCCAGCAGCGGGCAGGGGGCTTTTTATGAGACCCAGTACTTC
.,TRBJ2-1,TRBV13,.,CASSFEYEQFF,TGTGCCAGCAGCTTCGAGTATGAGCAGTTCTTC
.,TRBJ2-7,TRBV6-5,.,CASRAPRGSYEQYF,TGTGCCAGCAGGGCGCCTAGGGGCTCCTACGAGCAGTACTTC
.,TRBJ1-1,TRBV18,.,CASSPASLSTEAFF,TGTGCCAGCTCACCCGCTAGCCTGAGCACTGAAGCTTTCTTT
.,TRBJ2-4,TRBV5-1,TRBD2,CASSLGVTSGSQNIQYF,TGCGCCAGCAGCTTGGGGGTGACTAGCGGGAGTCAAAACATTCAGTACTTC
.,TRBJ2-5,TRBV27,.,CASSFQGGRETQYF,TGTGCCAGCAGTTTCCAGGGTGGGCGGGAGACCCAGTACTTC
.,TRBJ2-2,TRBV19,.,CASRPGGETGELFF,TGTGCCAGTAGGCCAGGTGGGGAGACCGGGGAGCTGTTTTTT
.,TRBJ1-4,TRBV5-6,TRBD1,CASSAQDRDEKLFF,TGTGCCAGCAGCGCCCAGGACAGGGACGAAAAACTGTTTTTT
.,TRBJ1-1,TRBV6-1,.,CASKGFFAEAFF,TGTGCCAGCAAGGGGTTCTTCGCTGAAGCTTTCTTT
.,TRBJ2-3,TRBV10-2,.,CASMNSGPSTDTQYF,TGCGCCAGCATGAATAGCGGCCCTAGCACAGATACGCAGTATTTT
.,TRBJ2-6,TRBV9,TRBD1,CASSVSGTGSSGANVLTF,TGTGCCAGCAGCGTATCCGGGACAGGTAGCTCTGGGGCCAACGTCCTGACTTTC
few,TRBJ1-2,TRBV5-1,TRBD1,CASSLGTQGAYGYTF,TGCGCCAGCAGCTTGGGCACTCAGGGGGCCTATGGCTACACCTTC
.,TRBJ2-2,TRBV9,.,CASSAGGPDVTGELFF,TGTGCCAGCAGCGCAGGTGGGCCAGACGTCACCGGGGAGCTGTTTTTT
.,TRBJ2-3,TRBV15,TRBD2,CATSGYLGLAGGSSTDTQYF,TGTGCCACCAGCGGCTACTTGGGACTAGCGGGAGGTTCTAGCACAGATACGCAGTATTTT
.,TRBJ1-3,TRBV5-1,.,CASSLGHTSSGNTIYF,TGCGCCAGCAGCTTGGGACATACATCCTCTGGAAACACCATATATTTT
.,TRBJ1-3,TRBV27,.,CASSFSGVSGNTIYF,TGTGCCAGCAGTTTCTCGGGAGTCTCTGGAAACACCATATATTTT
.,TRBJ1-2,TRBV20-1,.,CSAEQVPSF,TGCAGTGCAGAACAGGTACCGAGCTTC
.,TRBJ2-7,TRBV28,TRBD2,CASSRPGLAGYEQYF,TGTGCCAGCAGTCGTCCGGGACTAGCGGGATATGAGCAGTACTTC
.,TRBJ1-3,TRBV5-6,TRBD1,CASSSNGRDRIGNTIYF,TGTGCCAGCAGCTCAAATGGCCGGGACAGGATTGGAAACACCATATATTTT
.,TRBJ1-1,TRBV6-5,TRBD1,CASSRDRVGAFF,TGTGCCAGCAGCCGGGACAGGGTGGGCGCTTTCTTT
.,TRBJ1-2,TRBV7-2,.,CASSTDRAYGYTF,TGTGCCAGCAGCACCGACAGAGCCTATGGCTACACCTTC
.,TRBJ1-2,TRBV27,TRBD1,CASSSYPGQGRTYGYTF,TGTGCCAGCAGTTCATACCCCGGACAGGGGAGGACCTATGGCTACACCTTC
.,TRBJ2-5,TRBV29-1,TRBD2,CSAIPTSGIQETQYF,TGCAGCGCGATTCCCACGAGCGGGATCCAAGAGACCCAGTACTTC
.,TRBJ2-1,TRBV5-8,TRBD1,CASSLLARQGAFNEQFF,TGTGCCAGCAGCTTGTTAGCCCGACAGGGGGCCTTCAATGAGCAGTTCTTC
.,TRBJ1-2,TRBV6-1,.,CASSESRGVRHGYTF,TGTGCCAGCAGTGAAAGCCGGGGGGTTCGCCATGGCTACACCTTC
.,TRBJ2-7,TRBV7-2,.,CASSEAGGLKTYEQYF,TGTGCCAGCAGCGAAGCCGGCGGGCTAAAAACCTACGAGCAGTACTTC
.,TRBJ2-4,TRBV6-5,TRBD2,CASSYEGGLGNIQYF,TGTGCCAGCAGTTACGAGGGAGGGCTTGGAAACATTCAGTACTTC
.,TRBJ1-2,TRBV2,.,CASSAQGNPNYGYTF,TGTGCCAGCAGTGCCCAGGGCAATCCTAACTATGGCTACACCTTC
.,TRBJ2-2,TRBV18,TRBD1,CASSPTGGPNTGELFF,TGTGCCAGCTCACCTACAGGGGGCCCGAACACCGGGGAGCTGTTTTTT
.,TRBJ2-1,TRBV9,TRBD2,CASSGTSGSYNEQFF,TGTGCCAGCAGCGGAACTAGCGGCTCCTACAATGAGCAGTTCTTC
.,TRBJ2-7,TRBV21-1,.,CASSRCRAGSYEQYF,TGTGCCAGCAGCAGGTGCCGAGCGGGCTCCTACGAGCAGTACTTC
.,TRBJ2-1,TRBV9,.,CASSVALTGTRVNEQFF,TGTGCCAGCAGCGTAGCCCTCACCGGGACAAGGGTCAATGAGCAGTTCTTC
.,TRBJ2-7,TRBV29-1,.,CSVEGHGYEQYF,TGCAGCGTTGAAGGACATGGCTACGAGCAGTACTTC
.,TRBJ1-4,TRBV28,TRBD1,CASSATTGTGEKLFF,TGTGCCAGCAGCGCTACGACAGGGACCGGTGAAAAACTGTTTTTT
.,TRBJ1-3,TRBV18,.,CASSPTANTNGNTIYF,TGTGCCAGCTCACCCACCGCCAACACGAATGGAAACACCATATATTTT
.,TRBJ2-7,TRBV7-2,TRBD2,CASSTSGSAYEQYF,TGTGCCAGCAGCACGAGCGGGAGCGCTTACGAGCAGTACTTC
once,TRBJ2-7,TRBV6-1,TRBD2,CASTPGTSLYEQYF,TGTGCCAGCACTCCCGGGACTAGCCTCTACGAGCAGTACTTC
.,TRBJ2-6,TRBV2,.,CGSLPSSGANVLTF,TGTGGATCACTACCCAGCTCTGGGGCCAACGTCCTGACTTTC
.,TRBJ1-1,TRBV5-1,.,CASSLEVGGYTEAFF,TGCGCCAGCAGCTTGGAGGTGGGAGGGTACACTGAAGCTTTCTTT
.,TRBJ2-1,TRBV27,TRBD2,CASSLREAYNEQFF,TGTGCCAGCAGCTTACGGGAGGCCTACAATGAGCAGTTCTTC
.,TRBJ1-3,TRBV30,.,CAWRYAVSRNTIYF,TGTGCCTGGAGGTACGCCGTCTCTAGAAACACCATATATTTT
.,TRBJ2-7,TRBV10-3,TRBD2,CAISLAGGPVEQYF,TGTGCCATCAGCCTAGCGGGAGGGCCCGTCGAGCAGTACTTC
.,TRBJ1-1,TRBV30,TRBD1,CAWSPGTGVTEAFF,TGTGCCTGGAGTCCCGGGACAGGGGTCACTGAAGCTTTCTTT
.,TRBJ2-7,TRBV27,TRBD1,CASSFRGTGPYEQYF,TGTGCCAGCAGTTTTCGGGGGACAGGGCCTTACGAGCAGTACTTC
.,TRBJ2-1,TRBV7-2,TRBD2,CASSLTPRLAGGDEQFF,TGTGCCAGCAGCTTAACCCCGCGACTAGCGGGAGGTGATGAGCAGTTCTTC
.,TRBJ1-5,TRBV27,.,CASRLGLLSSEPQHF,TGTGCCAGCAGATTAGGACTTTTGAGTTCCGAGCCCCAGCATTTT
.,TRBJ1-6,TRBV25-1,TRBD1,CASSDGTATYNSPLHF,TGTGCCAGCAGTGACGGGACAGCCACTTATAATTCACCCCTCCACTTT
.,TRBJ1-6,TRBV30,.,CAWRQIPESPLHF,TGTGCCTGGAGACAGATTCCGGAATCACCCCTCCACTTT
once,TRBJ1-1,TRBV19,.,CATLPRNTEAFF,TGTGCCACCCTCCCCCGTAACACTGAAGCTTTCTTT
.,TRBJ2-7,TRBV7-5,.,CARSLWLTWGGDYEQYF,TGTGCCAGAAGCTTATGGCTAACCTGGGGGGGAGACTACGAGCAGTACTTC
.,TRBJ2-1,TRBV15,.,CATSRGGGASYNEQFF,TGTGCCACCAGCAGAGGTGGGGGCGCGTCCTACAATGAGCAGTTCTTC
.,TRBJ2-7,TRBV10-3,.,CAISDRTDPSWNYEQYF,TGTGCCATCAGTGATAGGACAGACCCTAGTTGGAACTACGAGCAGTACTTC
.,TRBJ2-1,TRBV7-9,TRBD2,CASPNPLAGVYNEQFF,TGTGCCAGCCCCAACCCCCTAGCGGGGGTCTACAATGAGCAGTTCTTC
.,TRBJ2-1,TRBV5-8,.,CASSSGVTTYNEQFF,TGTGCCAGCAGCTCAGGGGTCACGACCTACAATGAGCAGTTCTTC
.,TRBJ1-5,TRBV6-1,TRBD1,CASRRDRGNQPQHF,TGTGCCAGCAGGAGGGACAGGGGCAATCAGCCCCAGCATTTT